A selection of T cell receptor beta chains follows, all from one sample in a study of T cell clonotyping in hematopoietic cell transplantation. Profiled with immunoSEQ multiplex PCR; TCRdb holds only in-frame clones, not every one. In the table there are more than 55,000 clones, around 94% of which are singletons. The sequenced material came from peripheral blood mononuclear cells. All receptors come from a man aged 45-60 years in good health. Some clones in this sample may be carry-over from other donors' samples. Both conserved end residues are part of each CDR3. D genes are given only for firm matches. Not all rows give a size; the values are once, few, many and, for expanded clones, a class.

D	J	V	size	DNA	CDR3
TRBD1	TRBJ1-2	TRBV28	.	TGTGCCAGCAGCTCACCCAGGACAGGGAGGGGCTACACCTTC	CASSSPRTGRGYTF
.	TRBJ1-6	TRBV27	.	TGTGCCAGCAGTATAAGCCGGAGCTCCTATAATTCACCCCTCCACTTT	CASSISRSSYNSPLHF
TRBD1	TRBJ2-7	TRBV6-5	.	TGTGCCAGCAGCGACCGGGACAGTCGTACCTACGAGCAGTACTTC	CASSDRDSRTYEQYF
TRBD2	TRBJ2-2	TRBV4-2	.	TGTGCCAGCAGGGGAGGGACTGCAAACACCGGGGAGCTGTTTTTT	CASRGGTANTGELFF
.	TRBJ1-5	TRBV5-1	once	TGCGCCAGCAGCTTGGAGGGGAATAGCAATCAGCCCCAGCATTTT	CASSLEGNSNQPQHF
TRBD1	TRBJ2-7	TRBV28	.	TGTGCCAGCAGAGGGGGACAGGGTAACGAGCAGTACTTC	CASRGGQGNEQYF
.	TRBJ2-7	TRBV25-1	.	TGTGCCAGCACCCGAGGGGGGGCTGGGGAGCAGTACTTC	CASTRGGAGEQYF
.	TRBJ2-4	TRBV29-1	.	TGCAGCGTAACAAAGGCTAGTGAGGCCATTCAGTACTTC	CSVTKASEAIQYF
.	TRBJ1-1	TRBV28	.	TGTGCCAGCAGTCAGACAGTACAGACTGAAGCTTTCTTT	CASSQTVQTEAFF
TRBD2	TRBJ2-1	TRBV28	.	TGTGCCAGCAGTACCGGGACTAGTTGGTTCTTC	CASSTGTSWFF
.	TRBJ2-3	TRBV28	few	TGTGCCAGCAGTATTAGGGGGACATATCTGTATTTT	CASSIRGTYLYF
.	TRBJ1-4	TRBV11-2	.	TGTGCCAGCAGCCTAAGGCTGGGTCCAGGCGAAAAACTGTTTTTT	CASSLRLGPGEKLFF
.	TRBJ2-1	TRBV6-5	.	TGTGCCAGCAGTACCGGGACCACTTACAATGAGCAGTTCTTC	CASSTGTTYNEQFF
TRBD1	TRBJ2-7	TRBV4-1	.	TGCGCCAGCAGCCCAGGGGGTCCCGCCTACGAGCAGTACTTC	CASSPGGPAYEQYF
.	TRBJ1-5	TRBV29-1	few	TGCAGCGTGGGAACAGAGGGAAATCAGCCCCAGCATTTT	CSVGTEGNQPQHF
.	TRBJ2-1	TRBV7-3	once	TGTGCCAGCAGCCCGAGCGGGCTATCGGGGAATGAGCAGTTCTTC	CASSPSGLSGNEQFF
.	TRBJ2-4	TRBV25-1	.	TGTGCCAGCAGTCGGTCATCAGCCAAAAACATTCAGTACTTC	CASSRSSAKNIQYF
TRBD1	TRBJ2-2	TRBV5-6	.	TGTGCCAGCAGCTGGACAGGGGCAGGGAACACCGGGGAGCTGTTTTTT	CASSWTGAGNTGELFF
.	TRBJ2-5	TRBV7-2	.	TGTGCCAGCAGCGGGGGACAACAAGAGACCCAGTACTTC	CASSGGQQETQYF
TRBD2	TRBJ2-7	TRBV15	.	TGTGCCACCAGCAGACCTGGGACGGCGGGAGCCTACGAGCAGTACTTC	CATSRPGTAGAYEQYF